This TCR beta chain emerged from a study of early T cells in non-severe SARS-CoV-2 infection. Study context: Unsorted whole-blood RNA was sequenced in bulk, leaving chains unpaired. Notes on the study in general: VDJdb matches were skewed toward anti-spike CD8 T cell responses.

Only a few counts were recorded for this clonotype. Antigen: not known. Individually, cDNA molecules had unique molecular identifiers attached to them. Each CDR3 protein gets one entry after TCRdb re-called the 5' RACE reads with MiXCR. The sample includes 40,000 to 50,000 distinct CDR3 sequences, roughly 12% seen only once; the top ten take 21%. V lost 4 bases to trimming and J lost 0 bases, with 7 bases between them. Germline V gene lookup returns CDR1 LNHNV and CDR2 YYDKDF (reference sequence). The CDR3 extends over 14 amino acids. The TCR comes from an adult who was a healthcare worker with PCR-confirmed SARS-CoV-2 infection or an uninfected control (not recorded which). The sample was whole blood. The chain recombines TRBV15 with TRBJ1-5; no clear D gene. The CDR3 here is CATSMGNSNQPQHF. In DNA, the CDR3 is TGTGCCACCAGCATGGGAAATAGCAATCAGCCCCAGCATTTT.